These 27 T cell receptor beta chains were all obtained from the same sample, sequenced in a study of post-analysis software for immune sequencing data. Overall study results and limits: The five TRBV segments detected at higher frequency in patients than in controls included TRBV5-6, TRBV5-1 and TRBV20-1.

Their recognized antigens are unknown. Carried by the TCR beta cDNA libraries were unique molecular identifiers. TCRdb reprocessed the PCR reads via MiXCR and lists one record per CDR3 protein. This sample yields roughly 200,000 distinct CDR3 sequences, of which 29% are seen a single time; roughly 3.4% belongs to the top ten. Sequencing was done on a sample of blood. The receptors come from a girl under 18 with multiple sclerosis.

With respect to this clonotype: This could be a read error, since a much larger clone is one nucleotide away. The rearrangement uses TRBV29-1 and TRBJ2-6, with D perhaps given as TRBD1 or TRBD2 (5 bases each). CDR3 length: 14 residues. From germline, CDR1 is SQVTM and CDR2 ANQGSEA. DNA of the CDR3: TGCAGCGCCCTAGAGAGGGCTGGGGCCAACGTCCGGACTTTC. This codes for CSALERAGANVRTF.

This clonotype was detected a few times. The chain combines TRBV5-1 with TRBJ2-7, with 15 nucleotides matching TRBD2. Germline values: CDR1 SGHRS, CDR2 YFSETQ. The CDR3 length is 19 residues. Germline trimming cut 3 bases from V and 2 bases from J; bases unmatched to any gene: 12. The CDR3 loop reads CASSYRRTSGRDHAYEQYF. CDR3 in DNA: TGCGCCAGCAGCTACCGACGGACTAGCGGGAGGGACCACGCCTACGAGCAGTACTTC.

The rearrangement joins TRBV10-3 to TRBJ1-1, with 7 bases that match TRBD1. Germline CDR1 and CDR2: ENHRY and SYGVKD. The J segment lost 8 bases and the V segment lost 7 bases, leaving 4 bases of the junction unmatched. The CDR3 extends over 11 amino acids. The CDR3 reads CAIKGQVEAFF. The CDR3 coding sequence is TGTGCCATCAAAGGACAGGTAGAAGCTTTCTTT.

The chain carries TRBV5-1 and TRBJ2-2, with a weak D call TRBD1 (5 bases). Germline V gives CDR1 SGHRS, CDR2 YFSETQ. V was pared by 3 bases and J by 0 bases, with 12 bases between. The CDR3 contains 16 residues. The CDR3 reads CASSSRQTSNTGELFF. Here the CDR3 DNA reads TGCGCCAGCAGCTCTAGACAGACCTCGAACACCGGGGAGCTGTTTTTT. Drawing the rest from reference TRBV5-1 and TRBJ2-2, the complete variable domain is KAGVTQTPRYLIKTRGQQVTLSCSPISGHRSVSWYQQTPGQGLQFLFEYFSETQRNKGNFPGRFSGRQFSNSRSEMNVSTLELGDSALYLCASSSRQTSNTGELFFGEGSRLTVL.

The rearrangement uses TRBV6-1 and TRBJ2-5; weak D call: TRBD1 (5 bases). Trimming cost V 6 bases and J 2 bases, with 13 bases left between them. The CDR3 runs to 14 residues. Germline V gene sequence: CDR1 MNHNS, CDR2 SASEGT. The CDR3 sequence is CASRVQVIQETQYF. In DNA form, the CDR3 reads TGTGCCAGCAGGGTACAGGTTATTCAAGAGACCCAGTACTTC.

This clonotype is a singleton in its sample. This chain connects TRBV9 to TRBJ2-7, with TRBD1 matching 7 bases. The CDR3 has 16 residues. J was trimmed by 4 bases and V by 4 bases; bases with no gene match: 14. The germline CDR1 and CDR2 sequences are SGDLS and YYNGEE. CDR3 protein: CASSPLPGGANYEQYF. The CDR3 nucleotides read TGTGCCAGCAGCCCCCTCCCAGGGGGTGCGAATTACGAGCAGTACTTC.

The rearrangement links TRBV5-1 to TRBJ2-7; D gene unclear. Trimming cost V 1 base and J 0 bases, with 11 bases left between them. Germline CDR1 reads SGHRS; CDR2 reads YFSETQ. The CDR3 is 15 residues long. CDR3 loop: CASSLRPASSYEQYF. Here the CDR3 DNA reads TGCGCCAGCAGCTTGAGGCCAGCAAGCTCCTACGAGCAGTACTTC.

V is TRBV5-8 and J is TRBJ2-5; TRBD2 matches at 16 bases. V was pared by 4 bases and J by 4 bases, with 7 bases of the junction left unmatched. Germline V lookup: CDR1 SGHTS, CDR2 YDEGEE. The CDR3 length is 17 residues. The chain's CDR3 is CASSTGLAGGPRETQYF. For the CDR3, the DNA is TGTGCCAGCAGCACGGGACTAGCGGGAGGGCCTCGAGAGACCCAGTACTTC.

Ten or more counts support this clonotype. V and J are TRBV2 and TRBJ2-7, with 10 bases fitting TRBD1. Losses at the gene ends were 6 bases for V and 0 bases for J; bases not matched to a gene: 8. CDR1 is SNHLY, CDR2 FYNNEI, per germline. The CDR3 is 16 amino acids. The CDR3 spells CASRRLGTGASYEQYF. The CDR3 DNA sequence: TGTGCCAGCAGGAGATTGGGGACAGGGGCCTCCTACGAGCAGTACTTC.

This clonotype was seen only once. The chain uses TRBV7-8 and TRBJ2-7, with TRBD2 matching 7 bases. Trimming took 4 bases from V and 4 from J; bases not matched to a gene: 7. The germline CDR1 and CDR2 sequences are SGHVS and FQNEAQ. This CDR3 has 14 amino acids. The CDR3: CASSSRRGEYEQYF. In DNA form, the CDR3 reads TGTGCCAGCAGCTCCCGTCGGGGGGAATACGAGCAGTACTTC. Looking up the rest from reference TRBV7-8 and TRBJ2-7 gives the full variable domain: GAGVSQSPRYKVAKRGQDVALRCDPISGHVSLFWYQQALGQGPEFLTYFQNEAQLDKSGLPSDRFFAERPEGSVSTLKIQRTQQEDSAVYLCASSSRRGEYEQYFGPGTRLTVT.

This clonotype was picked up a small number of times. The gene calls are TRBV10-2 and TRBJ1-2; possible D gene TRBD1, 6 bases. V lost 4 bases, J lost 3 bases, and 15 bases lay in between. This CDR3 is 15 amino acids long. CDR1 is WSHSY, CDR2 SAAADI, per germline. The CDR3 spells CASSGRGAADYGYTF. The CDR3 DNA sequence: TGCGCCAGCAGTGGAAGGGGGGCCGCAGACTATGGCTACACCTTC.

This clonotype has at least ten counts. V and J are TRBV4-1 and TRBJ1-2; a possible D gene is TRBD1 (6 bases). CDR1 MGHRA and CDR2 YSYEKL come from the germline V gene. Between the trimmed V and J ends, which lost 1 base and 8 bases, there was a span of 11 bases. There are 13 residues in the CDR3. CDR3 coding DNA: TGCGCCAGCAGCCAAGTTAGGGGGGACGGCTACACCTTC. This sequence encodes CASSQVRGDGYTF.

V gene TRBV5-1 combines with J gene TRBJ1-2; the D is unclear. CDR1 is SGHRS, CDR2 YFSETQ, per germline. The V gene lost 1 base and the J gene lost 1 base, with 14 bases spanning the gap. The CDR3 extends over 16 amino acids. The CDR3 DNA reads TGCGCCAGCAGCTTGTTTACGGCTTTAGATAACTATGGCTACACCTTC. This translates into CASSLFTALDNYGYTF.

On this clonotype itself: Given a much more abundant clone one base away, this may be a read error. The V gene is TRBV29-1, the J gene TRBJ2-4, with 13 bases aligning to TRBD2. The germline V gene has CDR1 SQVTM and CDR2 ANQGSEA. The CDR3 runs to 15 residues. Trimming cost V 6 bases and J 5 bases; bases outside gene matches: 7. The CDR3 DNA sequence: TGCAGCGTCGCAGGGACTAGCGGGGCGGAAAACATTCAGTACTTC. Its translation is CSVAGTSGAENIQYF.

About this clonotype: This may be a read error: a much more frequent sequence differs by one nucleotide. The chain is built from TRBV20-1 and TRBJ2-3; 11 positions agree with TRBD1. CDR3 size: 14 residues. Looked up from germline, CDR1 is DFQATT and CDR2 is SNEGSKA (reference sequence). The CDR3 spells CNARTGGGTDTQYF. In DNA, the CDR3 is TGCAATGCTAGGACAGGGGGCGGCACAGATACGCAGTATTTT.

The sample holds many counts of this clonotype. The CDR3 DNA reads as TGCAGTGCTAGAGAAAAAGCGGGTAAAGAGTTCTACGAGCAGTACTTC. Its protein product is CSAREKAGKEFYEQYF. V is TRBV20-1 and J is TRBJ2-7; TRBD2 might be the D (6 bases). The CDR3 consists of 16 residues. Germline V lookup: CDR1 DFQATT, CDR2 SNEGSKA (reference sequence). V shed 0 bases and J shed 3 bases, with 18 bases lying between them.

In regard to this clonotype: This may come from a read error, since a much larger clone is one base off. The rearrangement uses TRBV10-3 and TRBJ2-5; 13 nucleotides align to TRBD2. This CDR3 contains 15 residues. After removal of 6 bases from V and 11 bases from J, the junction contained 12 bases not matched to a gene. The germline V gene encodes CDR1 ENHRY and CDR2 SYGVKD. CDR3 region: CAISETSGGTNEQYF. DNA of the CDR3: TGTGCCATCAGCGAGACTAGCGGGGGGACAAATGAGCAGTACTTC.

A remark on this clonotype: One base away lies a much larger clone, so this may be a sequencing read error. The rearrangement joins TRBV20-1 to TRBJ2-1; weak D call: TRBD2 (6 bases). CDR1 and CDR2 (germline): DFQATT, SNEGSKA (reference sequence). The CDR3 runs to 14 residues. The DNA for the CDR3 is TGCGGTGCTAGGTCGGCGGGATGGAGCAATGAGCAGTTCTTC. As protein: CGARSAGWSNEQFF.

This clonotype was observed at least ten times. The rearrangement uses TRBV20-1 and TRBJ2-3; D gene uncertain. Germline CDR1 is DFQATT and CDR2 is SNEGSKA (reference sequence). Trimming took off 4 bases at V and 1 base at J, with 15 bases between the two ends. CDR3 length: 15 residues. DNA for the CDR3: TGCAGTGCTACCGCTCGGGCCCCACGCACAGATACGCAGTATTTT. It codes for CSATARAPRTDTQYF.

The chain joins TRBV4-1 to TRBJ2-3; D possibly corresponds to TRBD1 (5 bases). Trimming stripped 0 bases from V and 0 bases from J, with 13 bases between. CDR1 MGHRA and CDR2 YSYEKL come from the germline V gene. The CDR3 spans 17 residues. CDR3 residues: CASSQDRASSSTDTQYF. CDR3 DNA: TGCGCCAGCAGCCAAGACAGGGCCTCTTCTAGCACAGATACGCAGTATTTT.

This clonotype was picked up many times. The CDR3 DNA reads TGTGCCAGCAGTTATGGACGGACTAACTATGGCTACACCTTC. Translated: CASSYGRTNYGYTF. The chain has TRBV12-3 or TRBV12-4 and TRBJ1-2, with D uncertain. The CDR3 is made up of 14 amino acids. V was shortened by 4 bases and J by 0 bases, with 9 bases between the two germline ends.

The genes are TRBV12-3 or TRBV12-4 and TRBJ1-2; a possible D gene is TRBD1 (5 bases). This CDR3 has 16 residues. Trimming shortened V by 7 bases and J by 6 bases, and 24 bases separated the two germline ends. Written as DNA, the CDR3 is TGTGCCAGCAAAATCGCTGGGGCCCCCCCCATCCATGGCTACACCTTC. Its protein product is CASKIAGAPPIHGYTF.

The V call is TRBV4-1, the J call TRBJ2-6, with D perhaps TRBD1 (5 bases). In germline, CDR1 is MGHRA, CDR2 YSYEKL. Trimming removed 2 bases from V and 0 bases from J, with 14 bases in between. The CDR3 consists of 18 residues. Here the CDR3 DNA reads TGCGCCAGCAGCCAACTACAGGACGGTTACTCTGGGGCCAACGTCCTGACTTTC. Residues: CASSQLQDGYSGANVLTF.

In its sample, this clonotype was seen a few times. This chain links TRBV27 with TRBJ2-3, with D possibly matching TRBD1 (5 bases). The CDR3 length is 17 residues. CDR1 and CDR2 from the germline V gene are MNHEY and SMNVEV (reference sequence). Between the trimmed V and J ends, which lost 0 bases and 6 bases, there was a span of 19 bases. The CDR3 DNA follows: TGTGCCAGCAGTTTATCGGACCCAGGGTCAAATGGGGATACGCAGTATTTT. It translates to CASSLSDPGSNGDTQYF.

This clonotype has a count of ten or more. This chain connects TRBV15 to TRBJ2-7; 9 nucleotides agree with TRBD2. CDR3 length: 18 amino acids. The ends lost 0 bases at V and 4 bases at J; junction bases unmatched: 13. The germline V gene encodes CDR1 LNHNV and CDR2 YYDKDF (reference sequence). The CDR3 sequence: CATSRDAGRSGGSYEQYF. CDR3 nucleotides: TGTGCCACCAGCAGAGATGCGGGCAGGAGCGGGGGGAGTTACGAGCAGTACTTC. The complete variable domain, with remaining parts taken from reference TRBV15 and TRBJ2-7, reads DAMVIQNPRYQVTQFGKPVTLSCSQTLNHNVMYWYQQKSSQAPKLLFHYYDKDFNNEADTPDNFQSRRPNTSFCFLDIRSPGLGDTAMYLCATSRDAGRSGGSYEQYFGPGTRLTVT.

This clonotype was seen a handful of times. The chain links TRBV2 to TRBJ2-5, with TRBD2 matching over 8 bases. The CDR3 length is 15 residues. The V and J ends lost 1 base and 5 bases, in that order; junction bases with no gene match: 6. CDR1 is SNHLY, CDR2 FYNNEI, per germline. The CDR3, as DNA: TGTGCCAGCAGTGAAGGCGGAGCGGGGGAGGAGACCCAGTACTTC. Translating it yields CASSEGGAGEETQYF.

In the case of this clonotype: This sequence may be a read error, since a much larger clone differs from it by one base. This rearrangement joins TRBV29-1 to TRBJ2-3, with TRBD2 matching 16 bases. This CDR3 is 16 amino acids long. V was clipped by 7 bases and J by 5 bases; unmatched bases: 9. The germline V gene has CDR1 SQVTM and CDR2 ANQGSEA. Here the CDR3 reads CSASKGLAGGRDTQYF. The DNA of the CDR3 is TGCAGCGCCTCGAAGGGACTAGCGGGGGGGCGAGATACGCAGTATTTT.